This section outlines one T cell receptor (beta chain) sequence together with its context. Its antigen is still unknown. The sample comes from a study of cytomegalovirus exposure and HLA in healthy donors. Overall study findings and caveats: Among the sequence variants, a highly shared cluster was likely an artifact of sequencing. Across donors, presence/absence analyses took sequencing depth to be roughly uniform. With further analysis later on, most CMV-associated TCR beta chains appeared HLA-restricted.

Germline CDR1 and CDR2: SGHNT and YENEEA. V gave up 1 base and J gave up 9 bases; unmatched junction bases: 2. The length of the CDR3 is 13 residues. PCR was performed using 60 Vbeta and 13 Jbeta primers. Sequenced by immunoSEQ multiplex PCR; TCRdb stores in-frame clones only, minus some. The repertoire holds roughly 190,000 clones, with more than 85% as singletons. This chain joins TRBV11-3 and TRBJ2-1; 8 bases match TRBD1. The sample was PBMCs. The receptor was isolated from a woman younger than 30 in good health and CMV-seronegative. The DNA for the CDR3 is TGTGCCAGCAGCTTAGTGGACAGGGTTGAGCAGTTCTTC. It yields the protein CASSLVDRVEQFF. Supplemented by reference TRBV11-3 and TRBJ2-1, the full variable domain reads EAGVVQSPRYKIIEKKQPVAFWCNPISGHNTLYWYLQNLGQGPELLIRYENEEAVDDSQLPKDRFSAERLKGVDSTLKIQPAELGDSAVYLCASSLVDRVEQFFGPGTRLTVL.